Listed here are 11 T cell receptor beta chains from one sample, sequenced in a study of cytomegalovirus exposure and HLA in healthy donors. PCR amplification relied on 60 Vbeta primers (plus 13 Jbeta primers). Method: immunoSEQ multiplex PCR; TCRdb's copy keeps in-frame clones and lacks some. Of 150,000 to 200,000 clones in the sample, approximately 86% are singletons; the top ten hold approximately 1.9%. The sequencing input was PBMCs. These receptor sequences come from a woman younger than 35 in good health and CMV-seronegative.

The genes are TRBV6-4 and TRBJ1-2, with D uncertain. Trimming stripped 0 bases from V and 0 bases from J, with 8 bases between. CDR3 length: 15 residues. CDR1 MRHNA and CDR2 SNTAGT come from the germline V gene. CDR3 in amino acids: CASSDSGSSNYGYTF. CDR3 nucleotides: TGTGCCAGCAGTGACTCTGGCAGTTCTAACTATGGCTACACCTTC.

The V gene is TRBV7-8, the J gene TRBJ1-1, with a weak D call TRBD1 (5 bases). CDR3 size: 15 residues. Germline values: CDR1 SGHVS, CDR2 FQNEAQ. V shed 1 base and J shed 4 bases, with 13 bases lying between them. This chain's CDR3 is CASSLESGVGTEAFF. Written as DNA, the CDR3 is TGTGCCAGCAGCTTAGAATCGGGGGTAGGCACTGAAGCTTTCTTT.

The V call is TRBV19, the J call TRBJ1-2; D is undetermined. Germline CDR1 LNHDA, CDR2 SQIVND (reference sequence). The CDR3 length is 14 residues. V lost 4 bases, J lost 4 bases, and 13 bases lay in between. In nucleotides, the CDR3 is TGTGCCAGTAGTAGAGGGCGGGAGAGCTATGGCTACACCTTC. This codes for CASSRGRESYGYTF.

This chain joins TRBV5-4 and TRBJ2-1; 7 positions agree with TRBD2. The CDR3 totals 12 residues. Germline loops: CDR1 SGHNT, CDR2 YYREEE (reference sequence). V was clipped by 1 base and J by 10 bases; unmatched bases: 2. This CDR3 reads CASSLRGLEQFF. The CDR3 nucleotides read TGTGCCAGCAGCTTGCGGGGACTAGAGCAGTTCTTC.

The chain has TRBV18 and TRBJ2-7, with 8 bases lining up with TRBD2. This CDR3 spans 19 amino acids. Germline CDR1 and CDR2: KGHSH and LQKENI. V gave up 3 bases and J gave up 2 bases; unmatched junction bases: 18. The CDR3 loop reads CASSPREGPLAGFTYEQYF. DNA for the CDR3: TGTGCCAGCTCACCCCGGGAAGGGCCTTTAGCGGGATTCACCTACGAGCAGTACTTC.

The chain joins TRBV30 to TRBJ1-4; D remains unclear. V dropped 3 bases and J dropped 7 bases, with 12 bases sitting between them. This CDR3 is built from 13 residues. The germline gives CDR1 GTSNPN, CDR2 SVGIG (reference sequence). CDR3 protein: CAWRAESGEKLFF. CDR3 sequence (DNA): TGTGCCTGGAGGGCGGAGAGTGGTGAAAAACTGTTTTTT. Together with reference TRBV30 and TRBJ1-4, the CDR3 gives the full variable domain: SQTIHQWPATLVQPVGSPLSLECTVEGTSNPNLYWYRQAAGRGLQLLFYSVGIGQISSEVPQNLSASRPQDRQFILSSKKLLLSDSGFYLCAWRAESGEKLFFGSGTQLSVL.

This clone turned up a few times. The chain is built from TRBV7-8 and TRBJ2-7; 8 bases align to TRBD2. The CDR3 covers 17 residues. V lost 1 base to trimming and J lost 2 bases; unmatched junction nucleotides: 10. Germline lookup yields CDR1 SGHVS and CDR2 FQNEAQ. In DNA form, the CDR3 reads TGTGCCAGCAGCTTAGAGGTCGGGGGGGCCATGACCTACGAGCAGTACTTC. It encodes CASSLEVGGAMTYEQYF. Combining the CDR3 with reference TRBV7-8 and TRBJ2-7 gives the whole variable domain GAGVSQSPRYKVAKRGQDVALRCDPISGHVSLFWYQQALGQGPEFLTYFQNEAQLDKSGLPSDRFFAERPEGSVSTLKIQRTQQEDSAVYLCASSLEVGGAMTYEQYFGPGTRLTVT.

This clone was seen only a few times. The chain recombines TRBV5-1 with TRBJ2-7, with 7 nucleotides matching TRBD1. In germline, CDR1 is SGHRS, CDR2 YFSETQ. V gave up 4 bases and J gave up 5 bases; unmatched junction bases: 6. The CDR3 extends over 13 amino acids. CDR3: CASSGAGGHEQYF. CDR3 sequence (DNA): TGCGCCAGCAGCGGGGCAGGGGGACACGAGCAGTACTTC.

The chain joins TRBV7-9 to TRBJ2-7; TRBD2 matches 10 bases. The J segment lost 0 bases and the V segment lost 5 bases, leaving 7 bases of the junction unmatched. The CDR3 consists of 16 residues. Germline assignment: CDR1 SEHNR and CDR2 FQNEAQ (reference sequence). CDR3 coding DNA: TGTGCCAGCAGCCCTTACAGCGGGAGGGCCTCCTACGAGCAGTACTTC. Its translation is CASSPYSGRASYEQYF.

This clone was seen more than once but under ten times. The chain combines TRBV7-9 with TRBJ1-2; TRBD1 is a possible D gene (6 bases). Trimming removed 5 bases from V and 0 bases from J, with 10 bases in between. The CDR3 sequence is 14 residues long. Germline CDR1 is SEHNR and CDR2 is FQNEAQ (reference sequence). CDR3 DNA sequence: TGTGCCAGCAGCCTGACAGGTTCTAACTATGGCTACACCTTC. Its protein product is CASSLTGSNYGYTF.

The CDR3 loop reads CASSPRSGQGIPEAFF. The CDR3 nucleotides read TGTGCCAGCAGCCCCCGGTCCGGACAGGGAATACCTGAAGCTTTCTTT. This sequence joins TRBV11-1 and TRBJ1-1; 8 positions agree with TRBD1. Germline CDR1 is SGHAT and CDR2 is FQDESV (reference sequence). CDR3 length equals 16 residues. J lost 6 bases, V lost 5 bases, and 14 bases had no gene match.